The 32 T cell receptor beta chains below all came from one sample that was sequenced in a study of shared T cell receptors in the human thymus. Assay used: immunoSEQ multiplex PCR; TCRdb lists only in-frame clones, some missing. The sample shows under 450,000 clones, roughly 94% of them seen only once. Sequencing was done on a sample of thymocytes. These receptors originate from a human donor.

This chain links TRBV5-1 with TRBJ2-3, with TRBD2 matching 13 bases. CDR3 length equals 15 residues. CDR1 and CDR2 (germline): SGHRS, YFSETQ. V was clipped by 5 bases and J by 7 bases; unmatched bases: 7. In DNA form, the CDR3 reads TGCGCCAGCAGAAGAGGACTAGCGGGAGAATATACGCAGTATTTT. Amino acid sequence: CASRRGLAGEYTQYF.

V and J are TRBV7-3 and TRBJ2-1, with 10 positions matching TRBD2. This CDR3 has 16 amino acids. Germline CDR1 is SGHTA and CDR2 is FQGTGA. Germline trimming cut 2 bases from V and 7 bases from J; bases unmatched to any gene: 8. The CDR3 here is CASSLLPLAGVNEQFF. CDR3 coding DNA: TGTGCCAGCAGCTTATTGCCCCTAGCGGGAGTGAATGAGCAGTTCTTC. Based on the CDR3 plus reference TRBV7-3 and TRBJ2-1, the full variable domain is GAGVSQTPSNKVTEKGKYVELRCDPISGHTALYWYRQSLGQGPEFLIYFQGTGAADDSGLPNDRFFAVRPEGSVSTLKIQRTERGDSAVYLCASSLLPLAGVNEQFFGPGTRLTVL.

The gene calls are TRBV2 and TRBJ2-7; TRBD2 aligns across 9 bases. The V gene's germline CDR1 is SNHLY and CDR2 FYNNEI. The J segment lost 3 bases and the V segment lost 4 bases, leaving 4 bases of the junction unmatched. The CDR3 length is 14 residues. The CDR3 here is CASSVAGVGYEQYF. DNA for the CDR3: TGTGCCAGCAGTGTAGCGGGAGTGGGCTACGAGCAGTACTTC.

The chain is built from TRBV4-2 and TRBJ2-1; possibly TRBD2 for D (5 bases). V gave up 1 base and J gave up 1 base, with 8 bases separating them. This CDR3 region has 15 residues. CDR1 is LGHNA, CDR2 YNFKEQ, per germline. As DNA, the CDR3 is TGTGCCAGCAGCCAAGTTGAGGGATCCTACAATGAGCAGTTCTTC. Translation: CASSQVEGSYNEQFF.

J is TRBJ2-2 and V is TRBV11-2; 7 bases fit TRBD1. From germline, CDR1 is SGHAT and CDR2 FQNNGV. The CDR3 runs to 14 residues. Germline trimming cut 4 bases from V and 5 bases from J; bases unmatched to any gene: 4. The CDR3 spells CASSSGQSTGELFF. For the CDR3, the DNA is TGTGCCAGCAGCTCGGGACAGTCTACCGGGGAGCTGTTTTTT.

This chain links TRBV11-3 with TRBJ2-7; 14 bases fit TRBD2. The CDR3 totals 15 residues. The V gene's germline CDR1 is SGHNT and CDR2 YENEEA. The V segment lost 0 bases and the J segment 7 bases; nucleotides outside the gene matches: 2. The CDR3 loop is CASSLDGTSGREQYF. Here the CDR3 DNA reads TGTGCCAGCAGCTTAGACGGGACTAGCGGGAGAGAGCAGTACTTC.

The chain combines TRBV7-8 with TRBJ2-5, with D tentatively TRBD2 (5 bases). The V gene lost 3 bases and the J gene lost 0 bases, with 23 bases spanning the gap. This CDR3 has 19 amino acids. From germline, CDR1 is SGHVS and CDR2 FQNEAQ. The CDR3: CASSLLSPLSGSYQETQYF. The CDR3 bases are TGTGCCAGCAGCTTGCTCTCCCCCCTCAGCGGTTCGTACCAAGAGACCCAGTACTTC. The full variable domain, rest sourced from reference TRBV7-8 and TRBJ2-5, is GAGVSQSPRYKVAKRGQDVALRCDPISGHVSLFWYQQALGQGPEFLTYFQNEAQLDKSGLPSDRFFAERPEGSVSTLKIQRTQQEDSAVYLCASSLLSPLSGSYQETQYFGPGTRLLVL.

V and J are TRBV2 and TRBJ1-4, with 8 bases fitting TRBD1. CDR1 and CDR2 from the germline V gene are SNHLY and FYNNEI. The CDR3 is 18 amino acids. With 6 bases clipped from V and 2 bases from J, the junction kept 14 bases outside the gene matches. The CDR3 coding sequence is TGTGCCAGCAGCGACGGGACCCAGGGGGCCAGGACTAATGAAAAACTGTTTTTT. It specifies CASSDGTQGARTNEKLFF.

The chain couples TRBV27 to TRBJ2-4, with D possibly matching TRBD2 (5 bases). Germline CDR1 MNHEY, CDR2 SMNVEV (reference sequence). The ends were cut back, 5 bases at V and 3 bases at J, with 11 bases in the middle. The CDR3 runs to 14 residues. This chain's CDR3 is CASSGETVKNIQYF. DNA of the CDR3: TGTGCCAGCAGTGGGGAGACGGTCAAAAACATTCAGTACTTC.

V gene TRBV7-9 combines with J gene TRBJ1-6; TRBD1 matches at 7 bases. CDR1 SEHNR and CDR2 FQNEAQ come from the germline V gene (reference sequence). Trimming cost V 3 bases and J 7 bases; bases outside gene matches: 6. This CDR3 is 15 amino acids long. The CDR3 loop reads CASSFWTGLNSPLHF. CDR3 bases: TGTGCCAGCAGCTTTTGGACAGGTCTCAATTCACCCCTCCACTTT. Complete variable domain (other parts from reference TRBV7-9 and TRBJ1-6): DTGVSQNPRHKITKRGQNVTFRCDPISEHNRLYWYRQTLGQGPEFLTYFQNEAQLEKSRLLSDRFSAERPKGSFSTLEIQRTEQGDSAMYLCASSFWTGLNSPLHFGNGTRLTVT.

This clone occurred once. The chain uses TRBV28 and TRBJ1-3; D might be TRBD1 (5 bases). This CDR3 contains 15 residues. Looked up from germline, CDR1 is MDHEN and CDR2 is SYDVKM. Trimming took off 4 bases at V and 2 bases at J, with 12 bases between the two ends. The CDR3 sequence: CASSSTGRAGNTIYF. CDR3 nucleotides: TGTGCCAGCAGTTCCACAGGCCGCGCTGGAAACACCATATATTTT.

This chain joins TRBV5-6 and TRBJ2-7; D gene unclear. The CDR3 runs to 13 residues. V lost 2 bases, J lost 5 bases, and 11 bases lay in between. CDR1 and CDR2 from the germline V gene are SGHDT and YYEEEE. CDR3 sequence: CASSLLEANEQYF. CDR3 DNA: TGTGCCAGCAGCTTATTAGAAGCGAACGAGCAGTACTTC.

This chain joins TRBV28 and TRBJ2-1, with a weak D call TRBD1 (6 bases). Trimming pared 2 bases from V and 5 bases from J, leaving 19 bases between. Germline CDR1 MDHEN, CDR2 SYDVKM. The CDR3 runs 17 residues. In nucleotides, the CDR3 is TGTGCCAGCAGTTTAAGGGCCATCGGGACAAGACACAATGAGCAGTTCTTC. Encoded protein: CASSLRAIGTRHNEQFF.

This clone was detected a few times. V is TRBV9 and J is TRBJ2-2; D is undetermined. The length of the CDR3 is 15 residues. Germline V gives CDR1 SGDLS, CDR2 YYNGEE. V shed 0 bases and J shed 3 bases, with 9 bases lying between them. The DNA for the CDR3 is TGTGCCAGCAGCGTAGGGAATCCTGACACCGGGGAGCTGTTTTTT. Translated: CASSVGNPDTGELFF. The full variable domain, its missing parts supplied by reference TRBV9 and TRBJ2-2, is DSGVTQTPKHLITATGQRVTLRCSPRSGDLSVYWYQQSLDQGLQFLIQYYNGEERAKGNILERFSAQQFPDLHSELNLSSLELGDSALYFCASSVGNPDTGELFFGEGSRLTVL.

V gene TRBV5-4 combines with J gene TRBJ1-5; the D is unclear. The CDR3 spans 13 residues. CDR1 is SGHNT, CDR2 YYREEE, per germline (reference sequence). V was pared by 2 bases and J by 7 bases, with 10 bases between. CDR3 region: CASSLDLGQPQHF. The CDR3 DNA reads TGTGCCAGCAGCTTAGACCTGGGGCAGCCCCAGCATTTT.

V and J are TRBV6-4 and TRBJ2-5; D uncertain. V was trimmed by 6 bases and J by 6 bases, leaving 11 bases between them. The germline V gene encodes CDR1 MRHNA and CDR2 SNTAGT. CDR3 size: 12 residues. The CDR3 DNA reads TGTGCCAGCAGCCCTCCATTGAAGACCCAGTACTTC. Amino acids: CASSPPLKTQYF.

The gene calls are TRBV5-8 and TRBJ2-7, with 11 bases matching TRBD2. The J segment lost 4 bases and the V segment lost 6 bases, leaving 15 bases of the junction unmatched. The CDR3 is made up of 17 amino acids. Germline assignment: CDR1 SGHTS and CDR2 YDEGEE. CDR3 sequence (DNA): TGTGCCAGCACCACACCCCGGACTAGCGGGCGCCCGTACGAGCAGTACTTC. This sequence encodes CASTTPRTSGRPYEQYF.

The V call is TRBV6-6, the J call TRBJ2-7; TRBD2 aligns across 10 bases. The CDR3 totals 16 residues. Germline assignment: CDR1 MNHNY and CDR2 SVGAGI (reference sequence). Trimming at V came to 6 bases and at J to 6 bases, leaving 14 bases not matched to a gene. CDR3 sequence reads: CASSQTPSGSNAEQYF. The DNA for the CDR3 is TGTGCCAGCAGCCAAACCCCTAGCGGGAGTAATGCCGAGCAGTACTTC.

The chain uses TRBV4-2 and TRBJ2-7, with D perhaps given as TRBD1 or TRBD2 (5 bases each). Trimming took off 2 bases at V and 5 bases at J, with 10 bases between the two ends. Germline assignment: CDR1 LGHNA and CDR2 YNFKEQ. CDR3 length equals 13 residues. CDR3 DNA sequence: TGTGCCAGCAGCCAAAGTCTGGGGGACGAGCAGTACTTC. Translation gives CASSQSLGDEQYF.

This sequence joins TRBV19 and TRBJ2-7; 7 nucleotides agree with TRBD1. The CDR3 runs 18 residues. The V segment lost 1 base and the J segment 0 bases; nucleotides outside the gene matches: 12. Germline lookup yields CDR1 LNHDA and CDR2 SQIVND (reference sequence). CDR3 loop: CASSIGGDSRQNSYEQYF. Here the CDR3 DNA reads TGTGCCAGTAGTATAGGAGGGGACAGTCGGCAAAACTCCTACGAGCAGTACTTC.

V is TRBV7-3 and J is TRBJ2-1; 14 positions agree with TRBD2. There are 19 residues in the CDR3. The V segment lost 2 bases and the J segment 0 bases; nucleotides outside the gene matches: 6. Germline V lookup: CDR1 SGHTA, CDR2 FQGTGA. The chain's CDR3 is CASSLRGLAGDSSYNEQFF. The CDR3, as DNA: TGTGCCAGCAGCTTACGGGGACTAGCGGGGGACTCCTCCTACAATGAGCAGTTCTTC.

The chain combines TRBV7-2 with TRBJ1-2, with D perhaps TRBD1 (5 bases). CDR3 length equals 14 residues. Trimming cost V 4 bases and J 5 bases, with 14 bases left between them. Germline V CDR1 and CDR2: SGHTA, FQGNSA. The CDR3 region is CASSSPRGKYGYTF. The CDR3 coding sequence is TGTGCCAGCAGCTCACCGCGGGGGAAGTATGGCTACACCTTC.

This rearrangement joins TRBV2 to TRBJ2-7, with no clear D. This CDR3 has 11 residues. Germline V CDR1 and CDR2: SNHLY, FYNNEI. Trimming pared 3 bases from V and 3 bases from J, leaving 3 bases between. The CDR3: CASSDVYEQYF. The DNA of the CDR3 is TGTGCCAGCAGTGACGTCTACGAGCAGTACTTC.

This rearrangement joins TRBV7-9 to TRBJ2-3; D not resolved. The CDR3 is made up of 14 amino acids. Germline-derived CDR1 and CDR2 are SEHNR and FQNEAQ (reference sequence). V lost 5 bases and J lost 1, with 10 bases in between. CDR3 nucleotides: TGTGCCAGCAGCATCCAGGAGTGCACAGATACGCAGTATTTT. Amino acids: CASSIQECTDTQYF. The complete variable domain, with remaining parts taken from reference TRBV7-9 and TRBJ2-3, reads DTGVSQNPRHKITKRGQNVTFRCDPISEHNRLYWYRQTLGQGPEFLTYFQNEAQLEKSRLLSDRFSAERPKGSFSTLEIQRTEQGDSAMYLCASSIQECTDTQYFGPGTRLTVL.

V usage is TRBV7-3 and J usage is TRBJ2-2; tentatively, D is TRBD1 or TRBD2 (6 bases each). Between the trimmed V and J ends, which lost 1 base and 6 bases, there was a span of 15 bases. Germline lookup yields CDR1 SGHTA and CDR2 FQGTGA. This CDR3 comprises 16 residues. For the CDR3, the DNA is TGTGCCAGCAGCTTAATCGGGGGCCCTACCCCCGGGGAGCTGTTTTTT. It translates to CASSLIGGPTPGELFF.

The J gene is TRBJ2-5, the V gene TRBV7-2; TRBD2 matches 13 bases. This CDR3 comprises 16 residues. The J segment lost 4 bases and the V segment lost 3 bases, leaving 5 bases of the junction unmatched. CDR1 is SGHTA and CDR2 is FQGNSA in the germline V gene. Here the CDR3 reads CASSFTSGRGVETQYF. The DNA of the CDR3 is TGTGCCAGCAGCTTCACTAGCGGGAGGGGTGTAGAGACCCAGTACTTC.

This clone was observed a few times. This chain joins TRBV10-3 and TRBJ2-7, with 12 bases that match TRBD2. CDR1 and CDR2 from the germline V gene are ENHRY and SYGVKD. CDR3 length equals 16 residues. J gave up 2 bases and V 5 bases, and 7 bases lay outside the gene matches. CDR3 amino acids: CAISRGTSGSPYEQYF. DNA of the CDR3: TGTGCCATCAGTCGGGGGACTAGCGGGTCGCCCTACGAGCAGTACTTC.

The sample holds one count of this clone. V and J are TRBV28 and TRBJ2-3; D might be TRBD2 (6 bases). CDR3 length: 16 residues. The germline gives CDR1 MDHEN, CDR2 SYDVKM. V lost 1 base, J lost 1 base, and 12 bases lay in between. CDR3: CASSLFPSGGTDTQYF. CDR3 bases: TGTGCCAGCAGTTTATTCCCGTCGGGGGGCACAGATACGCAGTATTTT.

This chain links TRBV19 with TRBJ2-7; a weak D match, TRBD2 (6 bases). Germline V gene lookup returns CDR1 LNHDA and CDR2 SQIVND (reference sequence). This CDR3 has 12 amino acids. V lost 8 bases, J lost 4 bases, and 12 bases lay in between. CDR3 sequence: CASGTHAYEQYF. CDR3 sequence (DNA): TGTGCCAGTGGGACTCACGCTTACGAGCAGTACTTC.

J is TRBJ1-2 and V is TRBV5-8; D remains unclear. Deletions cut 0 bases from V and 8 bases from J, with 8 bases between. CDR1 and CDR2 (germline): SGHTS, YDEGEE. The CDR3 is made up of 12 amino acids. The CDR3 nucleotides read TGTGCCAGCAGCTTGGGGGTCCACGGCTACACCTTC. It specifies CASSLGVHGYTF.

The rearrangement uses TRBV6-1 and TRBJ2-5; D might be TRBD1 (6 bases). CDR3 size: 13 residues. Germline V gene lookup returns CDR1 MNHNS and CDR2 SASEGT. With 4 bases removed from V and 6 bases from J, the gap between germline ends came to 12 bases. The CDR3 region is CASSGGQIKTQYF. The CDR3, as DNA: TGTGCCAGCAGTGGGGGACAAATAAAGACCCAGTACTTC.

Here the CDR3 reads CASSFGQGASDTQYF. CDR3 DNA sequence: TGTGCCAGCAGTTTCGGACAGGGGGCTTCAGATACGCAGTATTTT. The V gene is TRBV6-6, the J gene TRBJ2-3; 11 positions agree with TRBD1. The CDR3 covers 15 residues. V dropped 4 bases and J dropped 4; count of bases not matched to a gene: 4. CDR1 and CDR2 (germline): MNHNY, SVGAGI (reference sequence).